This is a list of T cell receptor beta chains from one sample in a study of T cell changes during pregnancy in multiple sclerosis. The method was immunoSEQ multiplex PCR; TCRdb's version includes in-frame clones alone and lacks a portion of them. The sample includes about 16,000 clones, almost 96% of them seen just once. The sample consisted of peripheral blood, taken in the third trimester of pregnancy. The receptor source for this set is a female donor with multiple sclerosis, enrolled in a pregnancy study. CDR3s include the opening cysteine and the closing phenylalanine or tryptophan. The D gene is left open where the match is weak. Clone size is not always given. Where it is, it says once, few, many or a class for expanded clones.

V gene	clone size	J gene	D gene	CDR3 DNA	CDR3 protein
TRBV12-5	-	TRBJ2-6	-	TGTGCTAGTGAGGAGGGAGAACGAGGGGTTCAGGTTTCTGGGGCCAACGTCCTGACTTTC	CASEEGERGVQVSGANVLTF
TRBV5-5	-	TRBJ1-1	TRBD1	TGTGCCAGCAGCACGGGGACAGGGGGCAATACTGAAGCTTTCTTT	CASSTGTGGNTEAFF
TRBV2	-	TRBJ1-5	TRBD1	TGTGCCAGCACCCAGGAGGGGGCGCTTGGTCAGCCCCAGCATTTT	CASTQEGALGQPQHF
TRBV2	-	TRBJ2-1	TRBD2	TGTGCCAGCAGTCGGAGGACTAGCAGCGACAATGAGCAGTTCTTC	CASSRRTSSDNEQFF
TRBV9	once	TRBJ2-5	-	TGTGCCAGCAGTCCGACAGGACTTCAGGCCCAGTACTTC	CASSPTGLQAQYF
TRBV19	-	TRBJ2-1	TRBD2	TGTGCCAGTAAGGGACTAGCGGGAGACCCTGAGCAGTTCTTC	CASKGLAGDPEQFF
TRBV5-1	-	TRBJ2-1	-	TGCGCCAGCAGCCCTACGGGCCCCGGGGTTAATGAGCAGTTCTTC	CASSPTGPGVNEQFF
TRBV28	few	TRBJ1-1	TRBD1	TGTGCCAGCAGTTACCGGGACAGAAACACTGAAGCTTTCTTT	CASSYRDRNTEAFF
TRBV7-8	-	TRBJ1-5	-	TGTGCCAGCAGCTCCTATAGCAATCAGCCCCAGCATTTT	CASSSYSNQPQHF
TRBV14	-	TRBJ1-1	-	TGTGCCAGCAGCCAAAACGAAGCATGGAACACTGAAGCTTTCTTT	CASSQNEAWNTEAFF
TRBV5-4	-	TRBJ2-5	TRBD2	TGTGCCAGCAGCTTGGCCAATTTGCGGGGGGCAGGGGAGACCCAGTACTTC	CASSLANLRGAGETQYF
TRBV14	-	TRBJ2-1	-	TGTGCCAGCAGCTCTCGGGACACCGTCCCCATTTACAATGAGCAGTTCTTC	CASSSRDTVPIYNEQFF
TRBV28	-	TRBJ2-1	-	TGTGCCACCTTTCCCGGGACTCGAAAGATCAATGAGCAGTTCTTC	CATFPGTRKINEQFF
TRBV14	-	TRBJ1-2	-	TGTGCCACCCGGGGTCCAAACTATGGCTACACCTTC	CATRGPNYGYTF
TRBV6-6	-	TRBJ2-7	TRBD2	TGTGCCAGCAGCCACCCCGGGAGGGTGACCTACGAGCAGTACTTC	CASSHPGRVTYEQYF
TRBV5-5	few	TRBJ2-1	-	TGTGCCAGCAGCTTGGCCGGGCAGGGGGGCAATGAGCAGTTCTTC	CASSLAGQGGNEQFF
TRBV7-3	-	TRBJ2-3	-	TGTGCCAGCAGCTCCTATGGGATCAGGGGCGAAGACACAGATACGCAGTATTTT	CASSSYGIRGEDTDTQYF
TRBV5-1	-	TRBJ2-5	TRBD2	TGCGCCAGCAGCCTGAGCGGGGGGGCAGAGACCCAGTACTTC	CASSLSGGAETQYF
TRBV4-2	-	TRBJ1-1	-	TGTGCCAGCAGCCAAGAGAGCCACGAGTCAGCTTTCTTT	CASSQESHESAFF
TRBV4-1	-	TRBJ2-6	TRBD1	TGCGCCAGCAGCCAAGAACAGGGGGCTAGGGCCAACGTCCTGACTTTC	CASSQEQGARANVLTF
TRBV7-2	-	TRBJ1-1	-	TGTGCCAGCAGCCCGACAGTAGTGAACACTGAAGCTTTCTTT	CASSPTVVNTEAFF
TRBV12-5	-	TRBJ2-3	TRBD2	TGTGCTAGTGGCCCGCGACTAGCGGGGGGGGCAGATACGCAGTATTTT	CASGPRLAGGADTQYF
TRBV19	-	TRBJ2-1	TRBD2	TGTGCCAGTAGTATAGTAGGTAGCGGGAGGCATCACTCCTACAATGAGCAGTTCTTC	CASSIVGSGRHHSYNEQFF
TRBV6-1	-	TRBJ2-1	TRBD2	TGTGCCAGCAGTGAAGTGTCGGGAGGGCGGGTCGGTGAGCAGTTCTTC	CASSEVSGGRVGEQFF
TRBV27	-	TRBJ2-7	-	TGTGCCAGCAGTCCCCAGGGTGGGGAGCAGTACTTC	CASSPQGGEQYF
TRBV7-9	-	TRBJ1-2	-	TGTGCCAGCAGCGGACAGTCAAGCAACTATGGCTACACCTTC	CASSGQSSNYGYTF
TRBV27	-	TRBJ1-1	TRBD1	TGTGCCAGCAGCCGTACAGGGGGCGGCTGGAACACTGAAGCTTTCTTT	CASSRTGGGWNTEAFF
TRBV7-9	-	TRBJ1-2	TRBD1	TGTGCCAGCAGCGCAGGGACAGTTTATGGCTACACCTTC	CASSAGTVYGYTF
TRBV7-6	-	TRBJ2-2	-	TGTGCCAGCAGCTTACCTAGGACAGCACCGAACACCGGGGAGCTGTTTTTT	CASSLPRTAPNTGELFF
TRBV6-6	-	TRBJ2-2	TRBD1	TGTGCCAGCAGGGGACAGGGGGCAACCGGGGAGCTGTTTTTT	CASRGQGATGELFF
TRBV6-6	-	TRBJ1-5	TRBD1	TGTGCCAGCAGTAAGACAGGGACGGGTCAGCCCCAGCATTTT	CASSKTGTGQPQHF
TRBV4-1	-	TRBJ1-1	-	TGCGCCAGCAGCCCCACGGGGGGGCGCACTGAAGCTTTCTTT	CASSPTGGRTEAFF
TRBV15	-	TRBJ1-5	TRBD1	TGTGCCACCAGCAGAGACCGGGACAGATTTAGCAATCAGCCCCAGCATTTT	CATSRDRDRFSNQPQHF
TRBV29-1	once	TRBJ1-1	-	TGCAGCGTTACTGGGGGCATCATGAACACTGAAGCTTTCTTT	CSVTGGIMNTEAFF
TRBV7-9	-	TRBJ1-1	-	TGTGCCAGCAGCCGGGGGAGGCAGACTGAAGCTTTCTTT	CASSRGRQTEAFF
TRBV5-6	-	TRBJ2-6	-	TGTGCCAGCAGCTTACAGGTCTTTAGCTCTGGGGCCAACGTCCTGACTTTC	CASSLQVFSSGANVLTF
TRBV5-1	-	TRBJ2-7	TRBD2	TGCGCCAGCAGCTTGGCGACTAGCGGCTACGAGCAGTACTTC	CASSLATSGYEQYF
TRBV6-1	-	TRBJ1-4	-	TGTGCCAGCAGTGGTTCTGAGGAAAAACTGTTTTTT	CASSGSEEKLFF
TRBV28	-	TRBJ2-7	TRBD1	TGTGCCAGCAAGCCTAGTCCAGGGACAGGAGCCTACGAGCAGTACTTC	CASKPSPGTGAYEQYF
TRBV18	-	TRBJ1-4	TRBD1	TGTGCCAGCTCACCGGGACAGGGGACCGCAACTAATGAAAAACTGTTTTTT	CASSPGQGTATNEKLFF
TRBV13	-	TRBJ2-7	-	TGTGCCAGCAGGCTTCTGGCGGGGAACTACGAGCAGTACTTC	CASRLLAGNYEQYF
TRBV5-1	-	TRBJ2-2	TRBD2	TGCGCCAGCAGCTTGCGGGGGGGGCCGACCGGGGAGCTGTTTTTT	CASSLRGGPTGELFF
TRBV7-2	-	TRBJ2-5	TRBD1	TGTGCCAGCAGCTTAGGGGGGACAGGCGCTTGGGAGACCCAGTACTTC	CASSLGGTGAWETQYF
TRBV5-1	-	TRBJ2-2	-	TGCGCCAGCAGCTTGGAGGGCGGGGGCCCCGGGGAGCTGTTTTTT	CASSLEGGGPGELFF
TRBV7-2	-	TRBJ2-3	-	TGTGCCAGCAGCTTAGCAGGGGCAGATACGCAGTATTTT	CASSLAGADTQYF
TRBV7-6	-	TRBJ1-1	-	TGTGCCAGCAGCTTAGGGGGGGTAACTGAAGCTTTCTTT	CASSLGGVTEAFF
TRBV9	-	TRBJ2-1	TRBD2	TGTGCCAGCAGCGTAGAACTAGCGGGGCCTGAAGTCTTC	CASSVELAGPEVF
TRBV2	-	TRBJ1-4	-	TGTGCCAGCAGAAGAGGGTATAATGAAAAACTGTTTTTT	CASRRGYNEKLFF
TRBV7-7	few	TRBJ2-5	TRBD2	TGTGCCAGCAGCGCCTCTAGCGGAGTCGCCCAGTACTTC	CASSASSGVAQYF
TRBV10-3	-	TRBJ1-5	-	TGTGCCATCAGTGAGTCTGGCAGATCAACGCCCCAGCATTTT	CAISESGRSTPQHF
TRBV11-2	once	TRBJ2-7	-	TGTGCCAGCAGCTTGAACAGGAATGTCGGATACGAGCAGTACTTC	CASSLNRNVGYEQYF
TRBV6-1	-	TRBJ2-1	-	TGTGCCAGCAGCCCGACGGGGGACAATGAGCAGTTCTTC	CASSPTGDNEQFF
TRBV5-1	once	TRBJ2-7	-	TGCGCCAGCAGCTTGGAGACGGGGTTACTAGGCGAGCAGTACTTC	CASSLETGLLGEQYF
TRBV13	-	TRBJ2-7	TRBD1	TGTGCCAGCAGCTTACGCACGACAGGGCCCTACGAGCAGTACTTC	CASSLRTTGPYEQYF
TRBV5-1	-	TRBJ2-2	TRBD1	TGCGCCAGCAGCTTGGGACAGGGGGTGCACGGGGAGCTGTTTTTT	CASSLGQGVHGELFF
TRBV30	-	TRBJ2-1	-	TGTGCCTGGAGTGAAGGGGATGAGCAGTTCTTC	CAWSEGDEQFF
TRBV9	-	TRBJ2-7	TRBD1	TGTGCCAGCAGCGTTAGTACAGGGGGGACCTACGAGCAGTACTTC	CASSVSTGGTYEQYF